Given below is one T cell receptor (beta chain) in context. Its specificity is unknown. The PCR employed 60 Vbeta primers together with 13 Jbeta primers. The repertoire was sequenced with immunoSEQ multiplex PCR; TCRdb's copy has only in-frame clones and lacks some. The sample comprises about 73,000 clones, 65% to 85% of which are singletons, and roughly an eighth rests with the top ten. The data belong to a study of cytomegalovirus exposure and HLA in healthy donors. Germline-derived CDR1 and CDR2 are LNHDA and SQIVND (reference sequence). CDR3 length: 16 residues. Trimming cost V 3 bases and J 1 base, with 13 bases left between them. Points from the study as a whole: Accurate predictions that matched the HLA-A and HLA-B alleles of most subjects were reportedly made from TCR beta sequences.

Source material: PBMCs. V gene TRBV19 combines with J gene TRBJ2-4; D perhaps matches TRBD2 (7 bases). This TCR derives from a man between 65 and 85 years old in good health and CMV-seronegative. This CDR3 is CASSIRRGAAKNIQYF. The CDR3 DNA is TGTGCCAGTAGTATTCGACGGGGGGCTGCCAAAAACATTCAGTACTTC.